Listed here is a single T cell receptor (beta chain). In Seattle, patients joined the study during active infection and were tracked longitudinally. In the source study's methods: Reference gene primer amplification in the assay estimated nucleated cell counts. The table came from immunoSEQ multiplex PCR; TCRdb's copy has only in-frame clones and leaves some out. The V and J calls and clone size are taken from that table; D and trimming were inferred from the DNA. The sample gives 170,000 or so clones, approximately 86% of which show up once; 0.58% is in the top ten. The sample comes from a study of blood T cell repertoires in COVID-19. About the study: Specimens from acute and convalescent COVID-19 originated in the United States, Italy and Spain.

The source material was peripheral blood. This TCR was recovered from a man in his 60s with COVID-19, enrolled during active disease.

CDR3 amino acids: CATSRDPPVVTYEQYF. CDR3 coding DNA: TGTGCCACCAGCAGAGATCCGCCGGTCGTGACCTACGAGCAGTACTTC. The chain combines TRBV15 with TRBJ2-7; D is ambiguous. Germline CDR1 reads LNHNV; CDR2 reads YYDKDF (reference sequence). CDR3 size: 16 residues. The V and J ends lost 0 bases and 2 bases respectively, with 14 bases between them.